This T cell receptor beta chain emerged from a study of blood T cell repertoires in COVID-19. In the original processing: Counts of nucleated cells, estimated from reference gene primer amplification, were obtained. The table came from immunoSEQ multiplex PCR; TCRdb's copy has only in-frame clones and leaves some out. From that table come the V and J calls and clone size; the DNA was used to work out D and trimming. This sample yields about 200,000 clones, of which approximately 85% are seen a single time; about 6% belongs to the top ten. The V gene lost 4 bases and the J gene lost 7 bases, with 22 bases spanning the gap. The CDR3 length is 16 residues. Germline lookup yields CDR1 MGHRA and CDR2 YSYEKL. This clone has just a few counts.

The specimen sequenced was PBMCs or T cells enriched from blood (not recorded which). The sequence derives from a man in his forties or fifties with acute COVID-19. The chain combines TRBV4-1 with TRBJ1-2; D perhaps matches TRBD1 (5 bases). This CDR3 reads CASSLGLGEVTGGYTF. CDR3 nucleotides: TGCGCCAGCAGCCTCGGCCTGGGGGAGGTTACTGGTGGCTACACCTTC.